This TCR beta chain was profiled in a study of T-cell reconstitution after alpha-beta-depleted transplantation in children. A TCRbeta library incorporating unique molecular identifiers was prepared. TCRdb re-derived calls from the PCR reads in MiXCR, one entry per CDR3 protein. The repertoire holds around 200,000 distinct CDR3 sequences, with about 6.4% as singletons. CDR3 size: 12 residues. The ends were cut back, 8 bases at V and 13 bases at J, with 20 bases in the middle. This clonotype occurred many times. The chain joins TRBV12-3 or TRBV12-4 to TRBJ1-2; TRBD1 might be the D (5 bases). Source: PBMCs from the stem cell graft donor, taken from the stem cell graft. The clonotype comes from a human donor who donated a stem cell graft to a child with Wiskott-Aldrich syndrome. The CDR3 reads CASGTKGSSPTF. The CDR3, as DNA: TGTGCCAGCGGCACAAAGGGGTCCTCCCCCACCTTC.